The clone carrying this T cell receptor (beta chain) was detected a few times. The J segment lost 3 bases and the V segment lost 6 bases, leaving 5 bases of the junction unmatched. Germline V gives CDR1 MDHEN, CDR2 SYDVKM. The CDR3 is 13 residues long. Methods used by the authors: Using reference gene primer amplification, nucleated cell counts were estimated. Clones were read by immunoSEQ multiplex PCR, and TCRdb kept only the in-frame ones, dropping some. V, J and clone size were drawn from that table, and D and trimming were deduced from the DNA. This sample has about 230,000 clones, with 70% to 90% found just once. This sample was included in a study of blood T cell repertoires in COVID-19. Study in general: The United States, Italy and Spain provided the acute and convalescent COVID-19 samples. Sources were T cells, B-cell-depleted T cells, or PBMCs; the material itself was cDNA or gDNA.

The sequenced material came from peripheral blood. The clonotype comes from a woman aged 70 to 79 with active or convalescent COVID-19. The J gene is TRBJ2-7, the V gene TRBV28, with 7 positions matching TRBD2. The CDR3 DNA sequence: TGTGCCAGCAGCCCCGGGAGGCTCTACGAGCAGTACTTC. This translates into CASSPGRLYEQYF.